The 7 T cell receptor beta chains below come from one sample, sequenced in a study of blood T cell repertoires in COVID-19. Libraries were prepared by immunoSEQ multiplex PCR; TCRdb keeps only in-frame clonotypes and omits some of them. This sample carries over 90,000 clones, around 90% of them seen once, and the ten largest clones take 3% to 4.5%. The sequenced sample consisted of peripheral blood. The receptors shown here come from a woman aged 55-69 years with acute or convalescent COVID-19.

This chain joins TRBV10-3 and TRBJ2-1, with 10 bases matching TRBD2. J was trimmed by 8 bases and V by 0 bases; bases with no gene match: 13. CDR3 length: 18 amino acids. Germline V gene data show CDR1 as ENHRY and CDR2 as SYGVKD. CDR3 residues: CAISESRAASGRGDEQFF. The CDR3, as DNA: TGTGCCATCAGTGAGTCGAGGGCGGCTAGCGGGAGAGGTGATGAGCAGTTCTTC.

The chain links TRBV3-1 (or the pseudogene TRBV3-2) to TRBJ2-7, with D possibly matching TRBD1 (6 bases). The germline gives CDR1 LGHDT, CDR2 YNNKEL (reference sequence). V was trimmed by 4 bases and J by 3 bases, leaving 13 bases between them. The CDR3 is made up of 14 amino acids. This chain's CDR3 is CASSPPGHIYEQYF. The DNA of the CDR3 is TGTGCCAGCAGCCCTCCGGGACACATCTACGAGCAGTACTTC.

About this clone itself: The junction does not match germline at one end; this may be a read error. V usage is TRBV7-7 and J usage is TRBJ1-5; D is unresolved. The CDR3 is made up of 15 amino acids. Germline values: CDR1 SSHAT, CDR2 FNYEAQ (reference sequence). The CDR3 loop reads CASSLVRGQVQPQHF. The CDR3 coding sequence is TGTGCTAGCAGCTTAGTAAGAGGGCAGGTTCAGCCCCAGCATTTT.

The chain recombines TRBV11-3 with TRBJ1-1; D is uncertain. The V end lost 3 bases, the J end lost 3 bases, and 5 bases lay between the germline ends. The CDR3 loop spans 12 amino acids. Per the germline V gene, CDR1 is SGHNT and CDR2 is YENEEA. The CDR3 sequence is CASSFQDTEAFF. The CDR3 nucleotides are TGTGCCAGCAGCTTCCAGGACACTGAAGCTTTCTTT. The full variable domain, in which reference TRBV11-3 and TRBJ1-1 provide the parts outside the CDR3, is EAGVVQSPRYKIIEKKQPVAFWCNPISGHNTLYWYLQNLGQGPELLIRYENEEAVDDSQLPKDRFSAERLKGVDSTLKIQPAELGDSAVYLCASSFQDTEAFFGQGTRLTVV.

The genes are TRBV10-3 and TRBJ1-1, with D possibly being TRBD1 (6 bases). Germline lookup yields CDR1 ENHRY and CDR2 SYGVKD. V was pared by 1 base and J by 4 bases, with 10 bases between. This CDR3 spans 14 amino acids. CDR3 nucleotide sequence: TGTGCCATCAGTGAGTTGGGGGCCGGCACTGAAGCTTTCTTT. Amino acids: CAISELGAGTEAFF.

This CDR3 reads CASSYSRRRGTGELFF. CDR3 DNA sequence: TGTGCCAGCAGCTACTCCCGGCGGAGAGGGACCGGGGAGCTGTTTTTT. V usage is TRBV7-8 and J usage is TRBJ2-2; D is perhaps TRBD2 (5 bases). Germline V CDR1 and CDR2: SGHVS, FQNEAQ. The CDR3 has 16 residues. Trimming pared 4 bases from V and 5 bases from J, leaving 17 bases between.

The V and J genes are TRBV6-6 and TRBJ1-2; 12 bases fit TRBD1. Germline loops: CDR1 MNHNY, CDR2 SVGAGI (reference sequence). The length of the CDR3 is 16 residues. With 1 base clipped from V and 2 bases from J, the junction kept 2 bases outside the gene matches. The CDR3 DNA reads as TGTGCCAGCAGTTACTTCGGGACAGGGGGCAACTATGGCTACACCTTC. Its translation is CASSYFGTGGNYGYTF.